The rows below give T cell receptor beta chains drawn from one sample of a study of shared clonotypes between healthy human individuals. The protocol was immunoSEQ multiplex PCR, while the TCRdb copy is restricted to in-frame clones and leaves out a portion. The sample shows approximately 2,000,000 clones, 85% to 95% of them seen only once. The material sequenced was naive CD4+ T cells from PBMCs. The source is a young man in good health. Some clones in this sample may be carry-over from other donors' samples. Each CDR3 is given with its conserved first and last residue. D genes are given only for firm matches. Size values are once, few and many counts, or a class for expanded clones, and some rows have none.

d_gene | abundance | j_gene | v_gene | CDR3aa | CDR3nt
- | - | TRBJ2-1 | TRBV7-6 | CASSLASHNEQFF | TGTGCCAGCAGCTTAGCTAGTCACAATGAGCAGTTCTTC
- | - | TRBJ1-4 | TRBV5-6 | CASSRGLYGEKLFF | TGTGCCAGCAGCCGTGGTCTCTACGGAGAAAAACTGTTTTTT
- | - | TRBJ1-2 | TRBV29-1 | CSVENQAGAGHLNGYTF | TGCAGCGTTGAAAATCAGGCAGGAGCGGGCCATTTGAATGGCTACACCTTC
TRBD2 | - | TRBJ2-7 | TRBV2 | CASRAGTSGTTGEYF | TGTGCCAGCAGGGCAGGGACTAGCGGAACTACGGGGGAGTACTTC
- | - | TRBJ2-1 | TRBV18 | CASSPWALLLADEQFF | TGTGCCAGCTCACCGTGGGCCCTCTTGTTAGCGGACGAGCAGTTCTTC
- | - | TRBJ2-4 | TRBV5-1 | CASSLGAGGNIQYF | TGCGCCAGCAGCTTGGGAGCAGGAGGGAACATTCAGTACTTC
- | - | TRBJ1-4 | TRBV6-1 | CASRSWGGSEEKLFF | TGTGCCAGCAGGTCTTGGGGGGGGTCAGAGGAAAAACTGTTTTTT
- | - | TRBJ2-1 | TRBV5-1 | CASSPTSYNEQFF | TGCGCCAGCAGCCCAACTTCCTACAATGAGCAGTTCTTC
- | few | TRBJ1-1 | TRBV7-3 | CASSRTWDTEAFF | TGTGCCAGCAGCCGGACTTGGGACACTGAAGCTTTCTTT
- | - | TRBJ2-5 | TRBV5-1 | CASRQSNSQETQYF | TGCGCCAGCAGACAGTCGAACAGCCAAGAGACCCAGTACTTC
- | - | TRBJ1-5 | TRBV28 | CASSLQQALQPQHF | TGTGCCAGCAGTTTACAGCAGGCATTACAGCCCCAGCATTTT
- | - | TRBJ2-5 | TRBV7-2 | CASSLLGDQETQYF | TGTGCCAGCAGCTTACTAGGAGACCAAGAGACCCAGTACTTC
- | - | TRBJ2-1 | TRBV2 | CASSAAMGNTEQFF | TGTGCCAGCAGTGCAGCAATGGGGAACACTGAGCAGTTCTTC
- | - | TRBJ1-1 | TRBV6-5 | CASTMRGEAFF | TGTGCCAGCACCATGAGGGGTGAAGCTTTCTTT
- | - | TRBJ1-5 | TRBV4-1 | CASSQEDSNQPQHF | TGCGCCAGCAGCCAAGAGGATAGCAATCAGCCCCAGCATTTT
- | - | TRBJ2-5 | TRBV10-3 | CAISESGGEGTQYF | TGTGCCATCAGTGAGTCGGGTGGTGAGGGGACCCAGTACTTC
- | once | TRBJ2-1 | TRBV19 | CASSSQAEGEQFF | TGTGCCAGTAGTTCCCAGGCTGAGGGTGAGCAGTTCTTC
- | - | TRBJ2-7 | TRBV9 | CASSPAGFYEQYF | TGTGCCAGCAGCCCCGCAGGGTTTTACGAGCAGTACTTC
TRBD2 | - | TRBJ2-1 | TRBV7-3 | CASSRTGGSYNEQFF | TGTGCCAGCAGCCGCACGGGGGGATCCTACAATGAGCAGTTCTTC
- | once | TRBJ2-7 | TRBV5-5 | CASSFGNSIYEQYF | TGTGCCAGCAGCTTTGGTAATAGCATCTACGAGCAGTACTTC
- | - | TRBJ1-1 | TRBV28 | CVAAGAYTEAFF | TGTGTCGCGGCAGGGGCGTACACTGAAGCTTTCTTT
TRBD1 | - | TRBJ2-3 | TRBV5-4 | CASSHRGSTDTQYF | TGTGCCAGCAGCCACAGGGGAAGCACAGATACGCAGTATTTT
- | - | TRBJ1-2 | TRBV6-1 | CASSEAYYGGYTF | TGTGCCAGCAGTGAAGCCTATTATGGCGGCTACACCTTC
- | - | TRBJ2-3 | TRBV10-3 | CAIGGDPSTDTQYF | TGTGCCATCGGAGGGGATCCTAGCACAGATACGCAGTATTTT
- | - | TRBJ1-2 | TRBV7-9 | CASSAQGKGGYTF | TGTGCCAGCAGCGCGCAGGGGAAGGGTGGCTACACCTTC
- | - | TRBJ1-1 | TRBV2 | CASSIDRSGTEAFF | TGTGCCAGCAGCATCGATAGGAGTGGTACTGAAGCTTTCTTT
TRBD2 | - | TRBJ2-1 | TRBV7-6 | CASSPQTSGSLFF | TGTGCCAGCAGCCCGCAGACTAGCGGGAGTCTGTTCTTC
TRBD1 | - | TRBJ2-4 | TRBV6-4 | CASFDRAEAKNIQYF | TGTGCCAGCTTCGACAGGGCGGAGGCCAAAAACATTCAGTACTTC
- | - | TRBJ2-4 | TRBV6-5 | CASSYGGALAKNIQYF | TGTGCCAGCAGTTACGGAGGGGCCTTGGCCAAAAACATTCAGTACTTC
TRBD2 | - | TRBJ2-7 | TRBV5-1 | CASSWNLAVSSYEQYF | TGTGCCAGCAGCTGGAACCTAGCGGTGAGCTCCTACGAGCAGTACTTC
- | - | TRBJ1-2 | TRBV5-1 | CASSLLGQGNGYTF | TGCGCCAGCAGCTTGTTAGGGCAGGGGAATGGCTACACCTTC
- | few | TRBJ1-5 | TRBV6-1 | CASREDQPQHF | TGTGCCAGCAGGGAGGATCAGCCCCAGCATTTT
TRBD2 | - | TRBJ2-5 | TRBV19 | CASSRRTSGSETQYF | TGTGCCAGTAGTCGTAGGACTAGCGGGAGTGAGACCCAGTACTTC
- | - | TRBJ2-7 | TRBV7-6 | CASSSPGWSSNEQYF | TGTGCCAGCAGCTCGCCCGGTTGGAGTTCGAACGAGCAGTACTTC
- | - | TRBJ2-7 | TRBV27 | CASSLSLSSYEQYF | TGTGCCAGCAGTCTTTCGTTAAGCTCCTACGAGCAGTACTTC
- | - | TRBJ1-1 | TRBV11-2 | CASSATSRGGTEAFF | TGTGCCAGCAGCGCAACTTCCAGGGGCGGCACTGAAGCTTTCTTT
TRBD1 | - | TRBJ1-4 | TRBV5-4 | CASSSLDRVNEKLFF | TGTGCCAGCAGCTCCCTGGACAGGGTAAATGAAAAACTGTTTTTT
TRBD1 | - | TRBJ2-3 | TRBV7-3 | CASSLTPQGAKDTQYF | TGTGCCAGCAGCTTAACGCCGCAGGGGGCGAAAGATACGCAGTATTTT
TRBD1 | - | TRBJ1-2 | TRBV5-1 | CASSYGTVYGYTF | TGCGCCAGCAGCTACGGGACAGTATATGGCTACACCTTC
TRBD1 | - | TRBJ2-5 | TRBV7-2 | CASSLTGSGETQYF | TGTGCCAGCAGCCTGACAGGGAGTGGAGAGACCCAGTACTTC
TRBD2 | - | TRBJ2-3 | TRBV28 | CASSPRGVGTRRDF | TGTGCCAGCAGTCCTAGGGGGGTGGGGACTAGGAGGGATTTT
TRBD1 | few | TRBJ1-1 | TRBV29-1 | CSVYTGGANTEAFF | TGCAGCGTCTATACAGGGGGCGCGAACACTGAAGCTTTCTTT
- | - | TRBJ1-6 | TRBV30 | CAWSVFPNSPLHF | TGTGCCTGGAGTGTATTCCCTAATTCACCCCTCCACTTT
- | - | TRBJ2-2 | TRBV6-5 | CASSPWTANTGELFF | TGTGCCAGCAGTCCTTGGACAGCGAACACCGGGGAGCTGTTTTTT